Presented here are 5 T cell receptor beta chains from one specimen sequenced in a study of blood T cell repertoires in COVID-19. Repertoires were generated with immunoSEQ multiplex PCR, while TCRdb's copy carries only in-frame clones and drops some. The data hold fewer than 60,000 clones, with roughly 83% observed a single time. The sample taken for sequencing was peripheral blood. All receptors derive from a woman over 75 with acute or convalescent COVID-19.

V is TRBV7-3 and J is TRBJ2-1; 16 bases map to TRBD2. The CDR3 consists of 20 residues. V dropped 6 bases and J dropped 6; count of bases not matched to a gene: 17. The germline V gene encodes CDR1 SGHTA and CDR2 FQGTGA. This CDR3 is CASSFIAGTSGRAGINEQFF. The CDR3 region has the DNA TGTGCCAGCAGTTTTATAGCCGGGACTAGCGGGAGGGCCGGAATCAATGAGCAGTTCTTC.

The genes are TRBV19 and TRBJ1-5; 8 bases line up with TRBD1. Trimming removed 7 bases from V and 1 base from J; junction bases left unmatched: 3. This CDR3 comprises 14 residues. CDR1 LNHDA and CDR2 SQIVND come from the germline V gene (reference sequence). Here the CDR3 reads CASIQGGSNQPQHF. The DNA for the CDR3 is TGTGCCAGTATACAGGGGGGGAGCAATCAGCCCCAGCATTTT.

The chain joins TRBV6-5 to TRBJ1-2; 7 nucleotides match TRBD1. This CDR3 comprises 13 residues. Germline lookup yields CDR1 MNHEY and CDR2 SVGAGI. The junction had 3 bases not matched to a gene; V was cut back by 4 bases and J by 4 bases. As DNA, the CDR3 is TGTGCCAGCAGTTCCCGGGACAGCTATGGCTACACCTTC. This encodes CASSSRDSYGYTF.

V and J are TRBV3-1 (or the pseudogene TRBV3-2) and TRBJ1-2; TRBD1 matches at 9 bases. The trim removed 3 bases at V and 7 bases at J, leaving 9 bases unmatched. Germline CDR1 and CDR2: LGHDT and YNNKEL (reference sequence). CDR3 length: 15 amino acids. CDR3: CASSQQQTGGSGYTF. As DNA, the CDR3 is TGTGCCAGCAGCCAGCAACAAACAGGGGGCAGTGGCTACACCTTC.

V is TRBV7-2 and J is TRBJ2-5; 8 nucleotides line up with TRBD1. Germline CDR1 reads SGHTA; CDR2 reads FQGNSA. The CDR3 length is 15 residues. J was trimmed by 5 bases and V by 5 bases; bases with no gene match: 10. CDR3 DNA: TGTGCCAGCAGCAAAAGGACAGGGCCGGGGGAGACCCAGTACTTC. Translation gives CASSKRTGPGETQYF.